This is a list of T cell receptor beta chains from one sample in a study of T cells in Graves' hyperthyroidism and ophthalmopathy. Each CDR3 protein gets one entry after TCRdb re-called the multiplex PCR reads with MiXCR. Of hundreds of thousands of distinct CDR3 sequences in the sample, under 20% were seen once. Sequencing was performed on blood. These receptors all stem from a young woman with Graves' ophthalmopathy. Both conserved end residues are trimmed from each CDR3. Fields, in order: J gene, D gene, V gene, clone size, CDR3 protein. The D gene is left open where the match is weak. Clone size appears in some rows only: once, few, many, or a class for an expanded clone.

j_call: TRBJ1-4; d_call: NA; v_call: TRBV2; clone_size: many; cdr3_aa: ASSARRGTTNEKLF
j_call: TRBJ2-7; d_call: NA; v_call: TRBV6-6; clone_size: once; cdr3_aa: ASSYSVATSSYEQY
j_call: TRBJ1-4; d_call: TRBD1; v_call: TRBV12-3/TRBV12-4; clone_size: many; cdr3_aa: ASRRQGAREKLF
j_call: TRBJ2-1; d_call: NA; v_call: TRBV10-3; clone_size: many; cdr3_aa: AISESVGGEQF
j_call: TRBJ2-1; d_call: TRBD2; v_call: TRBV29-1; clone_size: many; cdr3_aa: SVEGLAGINEQF
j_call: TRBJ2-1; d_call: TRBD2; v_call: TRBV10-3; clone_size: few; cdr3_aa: AISELASGGEQF
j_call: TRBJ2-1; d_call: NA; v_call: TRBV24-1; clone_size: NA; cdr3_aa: ATSESGGPYDEQF
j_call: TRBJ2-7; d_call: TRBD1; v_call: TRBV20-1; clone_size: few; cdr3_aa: SARDWTGRDSYEQY
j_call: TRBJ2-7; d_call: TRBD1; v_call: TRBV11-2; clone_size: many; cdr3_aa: ASSFGQESYEQY
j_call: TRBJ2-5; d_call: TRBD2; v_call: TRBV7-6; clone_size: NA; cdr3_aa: ASSLDSGLAGGLQETQY
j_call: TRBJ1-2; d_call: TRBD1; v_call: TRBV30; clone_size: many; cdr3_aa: AWMAGQEITNYGYT
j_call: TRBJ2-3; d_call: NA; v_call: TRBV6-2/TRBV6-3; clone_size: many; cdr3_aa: ASSLQDSTDTQY
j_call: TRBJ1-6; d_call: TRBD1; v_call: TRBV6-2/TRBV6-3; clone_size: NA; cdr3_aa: ASRYTGGAYNSPLH
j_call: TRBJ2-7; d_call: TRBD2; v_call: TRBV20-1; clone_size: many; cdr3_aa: SASRIAGGYEQY
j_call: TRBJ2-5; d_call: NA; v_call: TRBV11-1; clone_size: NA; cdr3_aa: ASSLEVVGQETQY
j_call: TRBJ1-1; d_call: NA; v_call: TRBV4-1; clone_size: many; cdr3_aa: ASSQAQGLNTEAF
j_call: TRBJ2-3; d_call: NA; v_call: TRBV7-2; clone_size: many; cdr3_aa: ASTPEARMGTQY
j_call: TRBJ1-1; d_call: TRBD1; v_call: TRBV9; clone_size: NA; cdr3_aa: ASSIRDSLEVEWAF
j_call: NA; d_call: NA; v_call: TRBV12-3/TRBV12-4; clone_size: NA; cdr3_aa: ASSSNSYEQF
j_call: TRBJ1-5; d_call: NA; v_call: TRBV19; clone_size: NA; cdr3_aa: ASSTPRGTKIQPQH
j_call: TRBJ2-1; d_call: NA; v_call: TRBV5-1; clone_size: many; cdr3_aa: ASSHRDLTYNEQF
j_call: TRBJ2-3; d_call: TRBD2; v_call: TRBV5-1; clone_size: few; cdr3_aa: ASSSGEIFGLAGTDTQY
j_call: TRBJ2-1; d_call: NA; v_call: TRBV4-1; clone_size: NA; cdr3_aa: ASSQDLWRLAPYNEQF
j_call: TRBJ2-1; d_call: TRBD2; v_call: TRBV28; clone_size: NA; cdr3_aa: ASTLRQRGEQF
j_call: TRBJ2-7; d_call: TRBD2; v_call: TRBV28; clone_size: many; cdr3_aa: ASSLGLAGFYEQY
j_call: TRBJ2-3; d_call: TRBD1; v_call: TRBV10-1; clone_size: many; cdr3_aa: ASSEFHRGEADTQY
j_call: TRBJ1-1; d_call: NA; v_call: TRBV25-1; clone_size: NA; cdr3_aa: ASSAGAPTEAF
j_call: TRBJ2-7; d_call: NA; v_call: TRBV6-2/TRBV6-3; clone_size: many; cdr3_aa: ASSYSMADTYEQY
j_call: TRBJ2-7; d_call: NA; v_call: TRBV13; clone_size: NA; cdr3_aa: ASSRIPGHTDYEQY
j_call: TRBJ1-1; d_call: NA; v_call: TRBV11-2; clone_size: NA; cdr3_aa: ASSLGRLRVNTEAF
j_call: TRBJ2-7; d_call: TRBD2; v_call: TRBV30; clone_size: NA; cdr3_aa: AWGVLAGVTYEQY
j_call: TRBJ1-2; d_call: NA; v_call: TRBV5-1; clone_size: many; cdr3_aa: ASSSYWPTPTEPYGYT
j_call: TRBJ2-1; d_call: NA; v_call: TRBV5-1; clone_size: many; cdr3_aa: ASSFDRPHYNEQF
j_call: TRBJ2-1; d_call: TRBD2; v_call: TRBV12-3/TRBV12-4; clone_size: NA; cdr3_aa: ASSLVLAGNNEQF
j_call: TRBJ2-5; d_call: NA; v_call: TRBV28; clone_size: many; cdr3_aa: ASSLRRVQETQY
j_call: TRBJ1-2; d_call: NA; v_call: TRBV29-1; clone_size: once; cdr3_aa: STRGEGIGGYT
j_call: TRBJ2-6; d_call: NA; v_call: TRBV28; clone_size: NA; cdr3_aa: ATRGPGHSGANVLT
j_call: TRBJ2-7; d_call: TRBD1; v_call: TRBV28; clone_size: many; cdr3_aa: ASRFRDRSYEQY
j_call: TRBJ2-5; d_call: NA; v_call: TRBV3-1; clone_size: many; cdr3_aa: ASRPFDRRQETQY
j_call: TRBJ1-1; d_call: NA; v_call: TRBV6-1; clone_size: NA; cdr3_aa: ASSDEGLPGTEAF
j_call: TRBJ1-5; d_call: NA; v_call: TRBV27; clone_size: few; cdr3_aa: ASSSLRSRQPQH
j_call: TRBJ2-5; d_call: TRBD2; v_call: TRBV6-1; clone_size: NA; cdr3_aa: ASNLLAGAEETQY
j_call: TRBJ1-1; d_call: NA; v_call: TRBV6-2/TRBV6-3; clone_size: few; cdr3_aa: ASSPGTPDARDTEAF
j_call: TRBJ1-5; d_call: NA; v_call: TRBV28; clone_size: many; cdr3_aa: ASSFRGWDNQPQH
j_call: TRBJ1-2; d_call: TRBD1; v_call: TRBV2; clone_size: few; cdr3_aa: ASSEVGQGAYGYT
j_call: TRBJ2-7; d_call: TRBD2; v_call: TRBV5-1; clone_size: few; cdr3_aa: ASSLDASGSDEQY
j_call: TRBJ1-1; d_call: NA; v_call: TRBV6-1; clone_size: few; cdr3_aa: ASSLLGPPNTEAF
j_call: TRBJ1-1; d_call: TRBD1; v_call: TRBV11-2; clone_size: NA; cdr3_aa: ASSLKQGWEEAF
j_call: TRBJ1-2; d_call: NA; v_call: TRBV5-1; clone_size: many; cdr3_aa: ASSLDLPSWERNYGYT
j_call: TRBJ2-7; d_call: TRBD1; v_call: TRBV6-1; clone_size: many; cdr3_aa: ASSLTGTDSYEQY
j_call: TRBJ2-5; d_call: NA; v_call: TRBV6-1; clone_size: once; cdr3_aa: ASSDPGRIGEKQETQY
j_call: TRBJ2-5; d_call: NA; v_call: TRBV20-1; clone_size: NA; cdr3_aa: SARAGEETQY
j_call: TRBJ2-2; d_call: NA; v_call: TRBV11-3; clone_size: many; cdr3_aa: ASSLGDTTNTGELF
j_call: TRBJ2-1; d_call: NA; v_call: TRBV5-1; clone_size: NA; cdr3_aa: ASRSGSNEQF
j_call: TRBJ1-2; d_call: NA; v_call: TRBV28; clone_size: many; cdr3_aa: ASSTINRVSTDYGYT
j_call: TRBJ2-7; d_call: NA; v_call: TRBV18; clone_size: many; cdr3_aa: ASSPISGFSEQY
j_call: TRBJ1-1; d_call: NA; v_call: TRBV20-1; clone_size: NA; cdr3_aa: SARAPTGGTEAF
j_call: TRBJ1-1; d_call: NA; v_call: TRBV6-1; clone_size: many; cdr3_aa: ASSNHGGSTEAF